This entry features one T cell receptor (beta chain) sequence. This clone was seen more than once but under ten times. The specificity of this receptor is unknown. Base qualities were left out, and no much larger clone turns up one base away. In the ViraFEST assay, PBMC were stimulated with viral peptide pools, and TCR sequencing was then used to find antigen-specific CD4+ T cell clonotypes based on their expansion. After 10 to 11 days of culture, CD4+ T cells were isolated with the EasySep CD4+ T cell isolation kit. Negative nucleocapsid antibody results before and after vaccination confirmed that the healthy vaccine recipients had no prior SARS-CoV-2 infection. A few million PBMC per well were cultured with 10 ug/ml peptides in IMDM containing approximately 4.7% human AB serum, approximately 10 IU/ml IL-2 and gentamicin. Half of the culture medium was replaced with fresh IL-2-containing medium on days 3 and 7. Unless noted otherwise, every peptide stimulation condition was cultured in triplicate wells. Using Ficoll-Paque Plus gradient centrifugation, PBMC were separated from whole blood and then either used fresh or cryopreserved at -140C. The overlapping peptide pools covered the spike proteins of SARS-CoV-2 as well as those of the common cold coronaviruses HCoV-NL63, HCoV-OC43 and HCoV-229E. Genomic DNA was extracted from cultured CD4+ T cells with the QIAamp micro DNA kit.

This entry comes from a study of vaccination effects on CD4 cells after COVID-19 (dated by TCRdb to 2022 to 2024). Describing the broader study: Each participant got two doses of an mRNA SARS-CoV-2 vaccine, either BNT162b2 or mRNA-1273. The study compared SARS-CoV-2 spike-specific CD4+ TCR repertoires before and after mRNA vaccination in COVID-19 convalescent patients and infection-naive vaccine recipients. The full study included ten to eleven COVID-19 convalescent patients and a few SARS-CoV-2-naive healthy vaccine recipients. The Oncomine TCR Beta short-read assay on an Illumina iSeq 100 was used to sequence cultures from other donors in the study.

Beyond this particular receptor, the publication reports: Only a small number of convalescent patients were included, and no early post-infection timepoints were available, which limited the study. In healthy vaccine recipients, vaccine-induced clones were almost all SARS-CoV-2 mono-reactive, with only 1 of 255 cross-reactive with common cold coronaviruses. Both infection-induced and vaccine-induced clones contracted markedly at late post-vaccination timepoints, which is consistent with waning T cell responses.

Libraries were constructed by the immunoSEQ multiplex PCR assay. DNA from the cultured and isolated CD4+ T cells underwent TCR beta CDR3 sequencing. Regarding the original processing steps: Non-productive TCR sequences were removed, reads were trimmed to the CDR3 region, and CDR3s of at least 7 amino acids were retained. The MANAFEST web app was used to pick out antigen-specific clonotypes by comparing their expansion in peptide wells with that in reference cultures. Positive clones required FDR<0.05 expansion versus reference and all other wells, odds ratio above 5, and frequency above 0.1% in two replicate wells. Clonotypes significantly expanded in SARS-CoV-2 spike wells and in at least one common cold coronavirus spike condition were defined as cross-reactive. Levenshtein distance calculated with the stringdist R package was used to assess CDR3 similarity, and unrooted trees were constructed with ape in R 3.6.1. Sourced from immuneACCESS, this table was stored by TCRdb with only in-frame sequences that have V and J called. A share of the clones is absent; for the studies checked, an unresolved V gene accounts for under half, and the remainder has no known explanation. The D gene and trimming were derived from the DNA, and the V and J assignments and clone size from that table. This sample holds 50,000 to 65,000 clones; 75% to 90% were observed only once. The leading ten clones occupy 2.4% of the sample.

The input for sequencing was CD4+ T cells from PBMCs cultured with HCoV-229E spike peptides, taken before COVID-19 vaccination. The cell subset or site label here, explained by the study, means: HCoV-229E spike overlapping peptide pool stimulation. The TCR was taken from a human donor who received a COVID-19 vaccine.

The bases read TGTGCCAGCAGTTACTCCGGGAGAGTTACTGAAGCTTTCTTT. Its protein reads: CASSYSGRVTEAFF. The chain couples TRBV6-5 to TRBJ1-1; the D gene remains uncertain. V lost 0 bases and J lost 5 bases; the stretch between them is 10 bases long. For CDR1 and CDR2, the germline V gene lists MNHEY and SVGAGI. The CDR3 runs 14 amino acids, cysteine and phenylalanine included. Kept here is only the CDR3 DNA, which spans 42 bases and is read in frame from base 1.